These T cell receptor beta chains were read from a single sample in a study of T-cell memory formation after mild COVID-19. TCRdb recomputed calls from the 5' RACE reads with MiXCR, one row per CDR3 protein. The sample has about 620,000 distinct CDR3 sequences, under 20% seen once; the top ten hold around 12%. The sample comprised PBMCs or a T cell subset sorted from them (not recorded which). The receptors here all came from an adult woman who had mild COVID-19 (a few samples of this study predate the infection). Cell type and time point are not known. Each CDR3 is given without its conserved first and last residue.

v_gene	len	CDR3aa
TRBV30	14	AWSEPLAVSTDTQY
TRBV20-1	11	SARRPGQGGHT
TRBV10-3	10	AISPTSYEQY
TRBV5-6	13	ASSTGQGAFYEQY
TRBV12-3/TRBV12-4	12	ASSTTGRTYGYT
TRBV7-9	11	ASSQREHYGYT
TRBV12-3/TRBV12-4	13	ASSQTGALGTEAF
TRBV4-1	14	ASSPNKQGSGNTIY
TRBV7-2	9	ASRPQGTQY
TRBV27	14	ASGNQGIDHTDTQY
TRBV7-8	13	ASSLGGADGYEQY